This T cell receptor beta chain was found in a study of T cell repertoires in cytomegalovirus infection. The CDR3 is 15 residues long. V shed 6 bases, J shed 2 bases, and the junction held 7 bases outside the gene matches. TCRdb independently ran MiXCR on the reads; one entry per CDR3 protein. The sample has almost 500,000 distinct CDR3 sequences, about 11% seen once. The clonotype was recovered from a human donor in good health (CMV status not recorded). Some clones in this sample may be carry-over from other donors' samples. Input material: PBMCs. This chain links TRBV12-3 or TRBV12-4 with TRBJ2-3, with TRBD2 matching over 8 bases. In DNA form, the CDR3 reads TGTGCCAGCAGGACTAGCGTGAGACACACAGATACGCAGTATTTT. It is translated as CASRTSVRHTDTQYF.